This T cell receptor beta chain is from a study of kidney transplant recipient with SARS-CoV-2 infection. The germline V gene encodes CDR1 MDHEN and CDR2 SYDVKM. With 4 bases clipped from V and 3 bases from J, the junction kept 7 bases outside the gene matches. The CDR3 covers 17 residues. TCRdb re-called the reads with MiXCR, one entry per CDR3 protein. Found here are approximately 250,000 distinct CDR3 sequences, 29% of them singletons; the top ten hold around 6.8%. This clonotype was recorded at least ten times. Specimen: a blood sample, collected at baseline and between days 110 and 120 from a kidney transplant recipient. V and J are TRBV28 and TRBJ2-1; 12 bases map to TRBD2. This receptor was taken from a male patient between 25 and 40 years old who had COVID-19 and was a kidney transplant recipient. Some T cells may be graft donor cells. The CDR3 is CASSSPGLAGSYNEQFF. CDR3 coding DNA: TGTGCCAGCAGTTCACCCGGACTAGCGGGGAGCTACAATGAGCAGTTCTTC.